This passage covers 30 T cell receptor beta chains from one sample sequenced in a study of cytomegalovirus exposure and HLA in healthy donors. The PCR used 60 Vbeta and 13 Jbeta primers. The protocol was immunoSEQ multiplex PCR, while the TCRdb copy is restricted to in-frame clones and leaves out a portion. This table holds about 150,000 clones, less than 80% found once. Specimen: PBMCs. The receptors stem from a man under 40 in good health and CMV-seronegative.

Of note for this clone: One junction end does not reproduce the germline sequence, and a read error may be involved. This chain joins TRBV28 and TRBJ1-5, with TRBD1 matching 8 bases. The CDR3 loop spans 13 amino acids. Germline V gene sequence: CDR1 MDHEN, CDR2 SYDVKM. CDR3 bases: TGTGCCAGCAGCGGGACAGGTTTTGGGCCCCAGAATTTT. It encodes CASSGTGFGPQNF. Together with reference TRBV28 and TRBJ1-5, the CDR3 gives the full variable domain: DVKVTQSSRYLVKRTGEKVFLECVQDMDHENMFWYRQDPGLGLRLIYFSYDVKMKEKGDIPEGYSVSREKKERFSLILESASTNQTSMYLCASSGTGFGPQNFGDGTRLSIL.

The chain has TRBV27 and TRBJ2-6, with a possible D match to TRBD2 (5 bases). Per germline, CDR1 MNHEY and CDR2 SMNVEV (reference sequence). V shed 7 bases and J shed 4 bases, with 14 bases lying between them. This CDR3 is built from 15 residues. This chain's CDR3 is CASIGSRGGANVLTF. As DNA, the CDR3 is TGTGCCAGCATCGGCAGTCGAGGGGGGGCCAACGTCCTGACTTTC. The full variable domain, in which reference TRBV27 and TRBJ2-6 provide the parts outside the CDR3, is EAQVTQNPRYLITVTGKKLTVTCSQNMNHEYMSWYRQDPGLGLRQIYYSMNVEVTDKGDVPEGYKVSRKEKRNFPLILESPSPNQTSLYFCASIGSRGGANVLTFGAGSRLTVL.

V usage is TRBV29-1 and J usage is TRBJ1-5; 7 positions agree with TRBD1. Per the germline V gene, CDR1 is SQVTM and CDR2 is ANQGSEA. Unmatched junction bases numbered 6, after V lost 6 bases and J lost 7 bases. The CDR3 is 12 residues long. The CDR3 DNA is TGCAGCGTCGGGGACAGTGCCCAGCCCCAGCATTTT. Translated: CSVGDSAQPQHF.

V usage is TRBV19 and J usage is TRBJ2-5; TRBD1 is a possible D gene (6 bases). V was pared by 5 bases and J by 4 bases, with 11 bases between. The CDR3 is 13 residues long. Germline V lookup: CDR1 LNHDA, CDR2 SQIVND (reference sequence). This CDR3 reads CASSAGQIETQYF. DNA of the CDR3: TGTGCCAGTAGTGCCGGACAGATAGAGACCCAGTACTTC.

V gene TRBV5-6 combines with J gene TRBJ2-1; possible D gene TRBD1, 5 bases. Germline CDR1 SGHDT, CDR2 YYEEEE. The CDR3 spans 15 residues. With 1 base removed from V and 6 bases from J, the gap between germline ends came to 14 bases. In nucleotides, the CDR3 is TGTGCCAGCAGCTTGCCTGGGGCCCGTAGCAATGAGCAGTTCTTC. Protein product: CASSLPGARSNEQFF. Together with reference TRBV5-6 and TRBJ2-1, the CDR3 gives the full variable domain: DAGVTQSPTHLIKTRGQQVTLRCSPKSGHDTVSWYQQALGQGPQFIFQYYEEEERQRGNFPDRFSGHQFPNYSSELNVNALLLGDSALYLCASSLPGARSNEQFFGPGTRLTVL.

Details on this clone: At one end the junction does not follow the germline gene, possibly because of a read error. The CDR3 sequence: CASSLDSSYERYF. CDR3 DNA sequence: TGTGCCAGCAGCTTGGACAGCTCCTACGAGCGGTACTTC. This chain links TRBV7-9 with TRBJ2-7; a possible D gene is TRBD1 (6 bases). Germline V CDR1 and CDR2: SEHNR, FQNEAQ (reference sequence). The CDR3 sequence is 13 residues long.

The genes are TRBV6-6 and TRBJ2-7; maybe TRBD2 (7 bases). The germline V gene has CDR1 MNHNY and CDR2 SVGAGI (reference sequence). With 5 bases removed from V and 2 bases from J, the gap between germline ends came to 13 bases. The CDR3 length is 14 residues. CDR3 nucleotides: TGTGCCAGCAGTCCCCGGGGGGCGGCCTACGAGCAGTACTTC. This sequence encodes CASSPRGAAYEQYF.

The V gene is TRBV27, the J gene TRBJ2-5; possible D gene TRBD2, 5 bases. The DNA matches TRBJ2-7 better at its end, which makes the J call doubtful. The CDR3 is 12 residues long. Germline assignment: CDR1 MNHEY and CDR2 SMNVEV (reference sequence). For the CDR3, the DNA is TGTGCCAGCATTCAAAGAGGGTACGAGCAGTACTTC. Its protein product is CASIQRGYEQYF.

J is TRBJ2-1 and V is TRBV6-5; TRBD1 might be the D (6 bases). Trimming removed 4 bases from V and 0 bases from J, with 13 bases in between. Germline V gene sequence: CDR1 MNHEY, CDR2 SVGAGI. This CDR3 is built from 16 residues. The CDR3: CASSFTGLSSYNEQFF. The CDR3 DNA reads as TGTGCCAGCAGTTTCACAGGGCTGTCCTCCTACAATGAGCAGTTCTTC.

This chain connects TRBV10-2 to TRBJ2-6; 8 positions match TRBD1. V lost 8 bases and J lost 0; bases outside the gene matches: 6. The germline CDR1 and CDR2 sequences are WSHSY and SAAADI. CDR3 size: 16 residues. The CDR3 protein is CASGQGISSGANVLTF. The CDR3 DNA is TGCGCCAGCGGACAGGGTATTAGCTCTGGGGCCAACGTCCTGACTTTC.

The chain links TRBV19 to TRBJ2-6; TRBD1 matches at 9 bases. The CDR3 loop spans 19 amino acids. Germline-derived CDR1 and CDR2 are LNHDA and SQIVND (reference sequence). With 6 bases clipped from V and 1 base from J, the junction kept 13 bases outside the gene matches. DNA for the CDR3: TGTGCCAGTAGCTTGGGGCCGGGACAGGGCTGGTCTGGGGCCAACGTCCTGACTTTC. It yields the protein CASSLGPGQGWSGANVLTF.

Only one count was recorded for this clone. This chain connects TRBV7-3 to TRBJ1-1; D uncertain. Germline CDR1 SGHTA, CDR2 FQGTGA. The CDR3 contains 13 residues. The ends were cut back, 5 bases at V and 1 base at J, with 8 bases in the middle. CDR3 protein: CASSIQKNTEAFF. The CDR3 nucleotides are TGTGCCAGCAGCATACAGAAGAACACTGAAGCTTTCTTT.

The chain links TRBV6-4 to TRBJ2-1; D not certain. CDR1 is MRHNA and CDR2 is SNTAGT in the germline V gene. This CDR3 contains 13 residues. V gave up 3 bases and J gave up 10 bases, with 13 bases separating them. CDR3 amino acids: CASSDAPGFEQFF. The CDR3, as DNA: TGTGCCAGCAGTGATGCCCCGGGTTTCGAGCAGTTCTTC.

This chain links TRBV25-1 with TRBJ2-7, with D maybe TRBD2 (5 bases). V gave up 1 base and J gave up 6 bases, with 16 bases separating them. The germline gives CDR1 MGHDK, CDR2 SYGVNS. The length of the CDR3 is 15 residues. In DNA, the CDR3 is TGTGCCAGCAGTGAATCTCCGGGATCGGGTGCCGAGCAGTACTTC. Protein product: CASSESPGSGAEQYF.

The chain has TRBV28 and TRBJ1-3, with D hard to call. Trimming took 3 bases from V and 4 from J, leaving 10 bases between them. The CDR3 is made up of 14 amino acids. Germline CDR1 reads MDHEN; CDR2 reads SYDVKM. CDR3 sequence: CASSFEGFGNTIYF. CDR3 nucleotide sequence: TGTGCCAGCAGTTTCGAGGGCTTCGGAAACACCATATATTTT.

The rearrangement links TRBV4-3 to TRBJ2-2; D possibly corresponds to TRBD1 (5 bases). This CDR3 spans 17 amino acids. CDR1 and CDR2 from the germline V gene are LGHNA and YSLEER. With 0 bases removed from V and 0 bases from J, the gap between germline ends came to 11 bases. CDR3 in DNA: TGCGCCAGCAGCCAAGATTGGGGCCAAACGAACACCGGGGAGCTGTTTTTT. This codes for CASSQDWGQTNTGELFF.

The chain combines TRBV30 with TRBJ1-3; D is unclear. The CDR3 has 16 residues. The germline gives CDR1 GTSNPN, CDR2 SVGIG (reference sequence). V lost 4 bases and J lost 0, with 16 bases in between. CDR3 in amino acids: CAWKAGGTLSGNTIYF. The CDR3 DNA reads TGTGCCTGGAAAGCAGGAGGTACCCTCTCTGGAAACACCATATATTTT.

The genes are TRBV5-4 and TRBJ2-2, with a possible D match to TRBD2 (5 bases). CDR1 is SGHNT and CDR2 is YYREEE in the germline V gene (reference sequence). The CDR3 contains 13 residues. Trimming removed 5 bases from V and 6 bases from J, with 11 bases in between. In DNA form, the CDR3 reads TGTGCCAGCAGTCAGGTCGGGGCCGGGGAGCTGTTTTTT. Protein sequence: CASSQVGAGELFF.

The gene calls are TRBV11-2 and TRBJ2-5, with 7 bases aligning to TRBD1. J lost 1 base, V lost 2 bases, and 1 base had no gene match. Germline V gene sequence: CDR1 SGHAT, CDR2 FQNNGV. This CDR3 has 14 residues. The CDR3 loop reads CASSLQGVQETQYF. CDR3 coding DNA: TGTGCCAGCAGCTTACAGGGGGTCCAAGAGACCCAGTACTTC. Using reference TRBV11-2 and TRBJ2-5 for the parts outside the CDR3, the full variable domain is EAGVAQSPRYKIIEKRQSVAFWCNPISGHATLYWYQQILGQGPKLLIQFQNNGVVDDSQLPKDRFSAERLKGVDSTLKIQPAKLEDSAVYLCASSLQGVQETQYFGPGTRLLVL.

This clone was seen just once. The rearrangement uses TRBV28 and TRBJ2-6; 8 bases are shared with TRBD1. The CDR3 has 16 amino acids. V trimming: 5 bases; J trimming: 3 bases; junction bases outside the gene matches: 6. The germline CDR1 and CDR2 sequences are MDHEN and SYDVKM. The CDR3 here is CASSARTGNGANVLTF. CDR3 nucleotides: TGTGCCAGCAGTGCTCGGACAGGGAATGGGGCCAACGTCCTGACTTTC. Together with reference TRBV28 and TRBJ2-6, the CDR3 gives the full variable domain: DVKVTQSSRYLVKRTGEKVFLECVQDMDHENMFWYRQDPGLGLRLIYFSYDVKMKEKGDIPEGYSVSREKKERFSLILESASTNQTSMYLCASSARTGNGANVLTFGAGSRLTVL.

This chain connects TRBV13 to TRBJ2-5; TRBD1 matches at 10 bases. CDR3 length equals 14 residues. Germline CDR1 PRHDT, CDR2 FYEKMQ (reference sequence). V lost 3 bases to trimming and J lost 3 bases; unmatched junction nucleotides: 1. CDR3 in amino acids: CASSFGTGEETQYF. CDR3 DNA: TGTGCCAGCAGCTTCGGGACAGGGGAAGAGACCCAGTACTTC.

This chain uses TRBV5-1 with TRBJ2-2; 10 nucleotides match TRBD1. The germline gives CDR1 SGHRS, CDR2 YFSETQ. J gave up 2 bases and V 4 bases, and 5 bases lay outside the gene matches. The CDR3 is 16 residues long. The CDR3: CASSLGQGRNTGELFF. CDR3 bases: TGCGCCAGCAGCCTGGGACAGGGGCGTAACACCGGGGAGCTGTTTTTT.

The chain joins TRBV28 to TRBJ1-2, with D possibly matching TRBD1 (6 bases). The germline CDR1 and CDR2 sequences are MDHEN and SYDVKM. The CDR3 contains 15 residues. V was shortened by 6 bases and J by 2 bases, with 16 bases between the two germline ends. DNA for the CDR3: TGTGCCAGCAGAGTACAGGACAGCGCGAACTATGGCTACACCTTC. Translated, it gives CASRVQDSANYGYTF.

The chain employs TRBV7-2 and TRBJ1-2, with 12 bases fitting TRBD1. Germline CDR1 is SGHTA and CDR2 is FQGNSA. This CDR3 is 17 amino acids long. The V and J ends lost 2 bases and 7 bases, in that order; junction bases with no gene match: 11. CDR3 residues: CASSLIPGTGGAFGYTF. In DNA, the CDR3 is TGTGCCAGCAGCTTAATCCCCGGGACAGGGGGCGCGTTTGGCTACACCTTC.

In the case of this clone: Mismatch with germline at one junction end may stem from a read error. J is TRBJ1-5 and V is TRBV2; 10 nucleotides align to TRBD1. The V gene's germline CDR1 is SNHLY and CDR2 FYNNEI. There are 15 residues in the CDR3. CDR3 coding DNA: TGTGCCAGCAGCGAAGGACAGGGGGGTAGCCAGCCCCAGCATTTT. Translating gives CASSEGQGGSQPQHF.

The chain uses TRBV6-1 and TRBJ2-4; 8 bases are shared with TRBD1. The V segment lost 2 bases and the J segment 7 bases; nucleotides outside the gene matches: 7. The germline V gene encodes CDR1 MNHNS and CDR2 SASEGT. The CDR3 is 15 amino acids. The CDR3 reads CASSERQGAHNIQYF. CDR3 DNA sequence: TGTGCCAGCAGTGAACGGCAGGGGGCGCATAACATTCAGTACTTC.

The V and J genes are TRBV19 and TRBJ2-7; 10 bases map to TRBD1. Germline V lookup: CDR1 LNHDA, CDR2 SQIVND (reference sequence). V gave up 5 bases and J gave up 7 bases; unmatched junction bases: 17. This CDR3 is 17 amino acids long. CDR3 residues: CASSASLGTGALWEQYF. Here the CDR3 DNA reads TGTGCCAGTAGTGCATCCCTCGGGACAGGGGCTCTCTGGGAGCAGTACTTC.

The CDR3 is CASSPVGAEAFF. DNA for the CDR3: TGTGCCAGCAGCCCCGTGGGAGCTGAAGCTTTCTTT. The chain has TRBV14 and TRBJ1-1, with no clear D. From germline, CDR1 is SGHDN and CDR2 FVKESK. Trimming cost V 4 bases and J 6 bases, with 9 bases left between them. The CDR3 runs to 12 residues.

This chain links TRBV2 with TRBJ1-1; no clear D. This CDR3 has 15 amino acids. Germline CDR1 reads SNHLY; CDR2 reads FYNNEI. Trimming took off 0 bases at V and 1 base at J, with 9 bases between the two ends. CDR3 coding DNA: TGTGCCAGCAGTGAAGCCCTAAGGAGGAACACTGAAGCTTTCTTT. Encoded protein: CASSEALRRNTEAFF.

This chain uses TRBV15 with TRBJ1-4; D possibly corresponds to TRBD1 (5 bases). V lost 3 bases and J 6 bases, leaving 11 bases between the germline ends. The V gene's germline CDR1 is LNHNV and CDR2 YYDKDF (reference sequence). This CDR3 is built from 14 residues. In nucleotides, the CDR3 is TGTGCCACCAGCAGCGACAGAAATGATGAAAAACTGTTTTTT. Translation gives CATSSDRNDEKLFF.